The 12 T cell receptor beta chains presented below share a single source sample, sequenced in a study of Ad26.COV2.S vaccination and SARS-CoV-2 variants. The table came from immunoSEQ multiplex PCR; TCRdb's copy has only in-frame clones and leaves some out. The table shows about 350,000 clones, with around 84% occurring only once. Documented treatment: about 20 received Ad26.COV2.S at low or high dose, single or two shots; 5 received placebo; per-sample allocation not given. Sampling took place 63 days after the first vaccine or placebo injection. Sequences were derived from peripheral blood, sampled in a trial of Ad26.COV2.S vaccine versus placebo. These receptors were taken from a person aged 18-60 years who received the Ad26.COV2.S COVID-19 vaccine or a placebo.

V and J are TRBV30 and TRBJ2-3; TRBD2 matches 7 bases. The length of the CDR3 is 13 residues. With V trimmed by 2 bases and J by 2 bases, 1 base remained unmatched. The germline V gene encodes CDR1 GTSNPN and CDR2 SVGIG (reference sequence). The CDR3 region has the DNA TGTGCCTGGAGTCGGGGGGACACAGATACGCAGTATTTT. Its translation: CAWSRGDTDTQYF.

CDR3 residues: CASSQERVQRGSADTQYF. The CDR3 DNA follows: TGTGCCAGCAGCCAAGAAAGGGTCCAAAGGGGTAGTGCAGATACGCAGTATTTT. V and J are TRBV3-1 (or the pseudogene TRBV3-2) and TRBJ2-3; D is perhaps TRBD1 (5 bases). The CDR3 runs to 18 residues. Trimming cost V 0 bases and J 4 bases, with 20 bases left between them. Germline-derived CDR1 and CDR2 are LGHDT and YNNKEL (reference sequence).

J is TRBJ2-7 and V is TRBV3-1 (or the pseudogene TRBV3-2), with D hard to call. V was cut by 2 bases and J by 6 bases, with 8 bases left in between. The CDR3 runs to 12 residues. Looked up from germline, CDR1 is LGHDT and CDR2 is YNNKEL (reference sequence). CDR3 protein: CASSQIGLEQYF. CDR3 in DNA: TGTGCCAGCAGCCAAATTGGCCTCGAGCAGTACTTC.

This clone was seen only once. V gene TRBV7-8 combines with J gene TRBJ2-7; TRBD1 matches at 9 bases. Germline values: CDR1 SGHVS, CDR2 FQNEAQ. The V segment lost 2 bases and the J segment 4 bases; nucleotides outside the gene matches: 6. The CDR3 spans 15 residues. CDR3 coding DNA: TGTGCCAGCAGCTTATTGGGACAGGGTTCTTACGAGCAGTACTTC. Its protein product is CASSLLGQGSYEQYF.

This clone was detected only once. The chain links TRBV7-2 to TRBJ2-3; D possibly corresponds to TRBD2 (5 bases). In germline, CDR1 is SGHTA, CDR2 FQGNSA. The V gene lost 2 bases and the J gene lost 4 bases, with 13 bases spanning the gap. The CDR3 runs 15 residues. The CDR3 region is CASSLKAVSADTQYF. The DNA for the CDR3 is TGTGCCAGCAGCTTAAAAGCGGTGAGCGCAGATACGCAGTATTTT. Complete variable domain (other parts from reference TRBV7-2 and TRBJ2-3): GAGVSQSPSNKVTEKGKDVELRCDPISGHTALYWYRQSLGQGLEFLIYFQGNSAPDKSGLPSDRFSAERTGGSVSTLTIQRTQQEDSAVYLCASSLKAVSADTQYFGPGTRLTVL.

This chain joins TRBV2 and TRBJ2-6; D may match TRBD1 or TRBD2 (5 bases each). V lost 7 bases and J 1 base, leaving 14 bases between the germline ends. Looked up from germline, CDR1 is SNHLY and CDR2 is FYNNEI. This CDR3 region has 16 residues. The CDR3 loop reads CASTDGGRSGANVLTF. Here the CDR3 DNA reads TGTGCCAGCACGGATGGGGGTAGGTCTGGGGCCAACGTCCTGACTTTC.

This sequence joins TRBV10-3 and TRBJ1-5, with 9 bases lining up with TRBD1. CDR1 ENHRY and CDR2 SYGVKD come from the germline V gene. Trimming removed 4 bases from V and 3 bases from J; junction bases left unmatched: 4. This CDR3 is built from 15 residues. This CDR3 is CAISGTGAINQPQHF. CDR3 bases: TGTGCCATCAGTGGGACAGGGGCGATCAATCAGCCCCAGCATTTT.

The chain recombines TRBV4-1 with TRBJ2-1; 7 bases align to TRBD1. CDR1 and CDR2 from the germline V gene are MGHRA and YSYEKL. The ends lost 4 bases at V and 3 bases at J; junction bases unmatched: 12. This CDR3 has 17 residues. CDR3 DNA: TGCGCCAGCAGCCCCTACGGACAGGCGACCGTCTACAATGAGCAGTTCTTC. Translated: CASSPYGQATVYNEQFF.

This chain's CDR3 is CATPRLAGGGDTQYF. The CDR3 DNA follows: TGTGCCACCCCGAGACTAGCGGGGGGTGGAGATACGCAGTATTTT. V is TRBV2 and J is TRBJ2-3; 13 bases fit TRBD2. Germline V gene data show CDR1 as SNHLY and CDR2 as FYNNEI. Unmatched junction bases numbered 9, after V lost 10 bases and J lost 5 bases. This CDR3 is built from 15 residues.

This chain connects TRBV28 to TRBJ1-5; D unclear. The ends were cut back, 4 bases at V and 4 bases at J, with 8 bases in the middle. The CDR3 consists of 13 residues. Per the germline V gene, CDR1 is MDHEN and CDR2 is SYDVKM. The CDR3 loop is CASSWQTNQPQHF. CDR3 DNA: TGTGCCAGCAGTTGGCAGACTAATCAGCCCCAGCATTTT.

The J gene is TRBJ1-5, the V gene TRBV11-3; 9 nucleotides align to TRBD1. Trimming at V came to 8 bases and at J to 0 bases, leaving 17 bases not matched to a gene. Germline V gives CDR1 SGHNT, CDR2 YENEEA. The CDR3 has 19 amino acids. The CDR3 spells CASVPPGTGILYSNQPQHF. CDR3 bases: TGTGCCAGCGTGCCACCCGGGACAGGGATCCTTTATAGCAATCAGCCCCAGCATTTT.

The chain employs TRBV29-1 and TRBJ2-7; D remains unclear. Germline V gene lookup returns CDR1 SQVTM and CDR2 ANQGSEA. The CDR3 has 13 residues. The V end lost 4 bases, the J end lost 0 bases, and 10 bases lay between the germline ends. The CDR3 sequence: CSVVLLFSYEQYF. CDR3 nucleotides: TGCAGCGTTGTTCTTCTCTTCTCCTACGAGCAGTACTTC.